This entry concerns a single T cell receptor beta chain. The sample is drawn from a study of blood T cell repertoires in COVID-19. CDR3 size: 15 residues. The V gene's germline CDR1 is SGHNT and CDR2 YYREEE (reference sequence). The trim removed 0 bases at V and 6 bases at J, leaving 8 bases unmatched. Authors' methods: Reference gene primer amplification yielded estimated nucleated cell counts. TCRdb keeps only in-frame clones here, not all; method: immunoSEQ multiplex PCR. That table is the source of V, J and clone size, and D and trimming were worked out from the DNA. The profile shows fewer than 110,000 clones, over 60% of them singletons.

This TCR came from a man in his 70s with acute or convalescent COVID-19. Sequences were obtained from peripheral blood. This chain connects TRBV5-4 to TRBJ1-2; 7 nucleotides align to TRBD1. CDR3 nucleotides: TGTGCCAGCAGCTTGGCCGGGCAGGGGGAAAATGGCTACACCTTC. Amino acids: CASSLAGQGENGYTF.